This T cell receptor beta chain was documented in a study of blood T cell repertoires in COVID-19. About the research overall: Sites in the United States, Italy and Spain provided acute and convalescent COVID-19 samples. PBMCs, B-cell-depleted T cells, or T cells provided the cDNA or gDNA that made up the material.

V was trimmed by 2 bases and J by 0 bases, leaving 14 bases between them. The CDR3 runs to 17 residues. Germline V lookup: CDR1 SGHTA, CDR2 FQGNSA. As originally analysed: Amplification of reference gene primers provided the estimated nucleated cell counts. Using immunoSEQ multiplex PCR, the repertoire was profiled, and TCRdb retains in-frame clones only, with some absent. V, J and clone size are those of that table, while D and trimming were read from the DNA. The data hold 150,000 to 200,000 clones, with approximately 78% observed a single time. This clonotype was obtained from a human donor in a cohort sampled during active COVID-19. The genes are TRBV7-2 and TRBJ1-3; D ambiguous. Sequencing was done on a sample of peripheral blood. The CDR3 spells CASSLRGGRSSGNTIYF. The DNA of the CDR3 is TGTGCCAGCAGCTTAAGAGGTGGGAGGAGCTCTGGAAACACCATATATTTT.